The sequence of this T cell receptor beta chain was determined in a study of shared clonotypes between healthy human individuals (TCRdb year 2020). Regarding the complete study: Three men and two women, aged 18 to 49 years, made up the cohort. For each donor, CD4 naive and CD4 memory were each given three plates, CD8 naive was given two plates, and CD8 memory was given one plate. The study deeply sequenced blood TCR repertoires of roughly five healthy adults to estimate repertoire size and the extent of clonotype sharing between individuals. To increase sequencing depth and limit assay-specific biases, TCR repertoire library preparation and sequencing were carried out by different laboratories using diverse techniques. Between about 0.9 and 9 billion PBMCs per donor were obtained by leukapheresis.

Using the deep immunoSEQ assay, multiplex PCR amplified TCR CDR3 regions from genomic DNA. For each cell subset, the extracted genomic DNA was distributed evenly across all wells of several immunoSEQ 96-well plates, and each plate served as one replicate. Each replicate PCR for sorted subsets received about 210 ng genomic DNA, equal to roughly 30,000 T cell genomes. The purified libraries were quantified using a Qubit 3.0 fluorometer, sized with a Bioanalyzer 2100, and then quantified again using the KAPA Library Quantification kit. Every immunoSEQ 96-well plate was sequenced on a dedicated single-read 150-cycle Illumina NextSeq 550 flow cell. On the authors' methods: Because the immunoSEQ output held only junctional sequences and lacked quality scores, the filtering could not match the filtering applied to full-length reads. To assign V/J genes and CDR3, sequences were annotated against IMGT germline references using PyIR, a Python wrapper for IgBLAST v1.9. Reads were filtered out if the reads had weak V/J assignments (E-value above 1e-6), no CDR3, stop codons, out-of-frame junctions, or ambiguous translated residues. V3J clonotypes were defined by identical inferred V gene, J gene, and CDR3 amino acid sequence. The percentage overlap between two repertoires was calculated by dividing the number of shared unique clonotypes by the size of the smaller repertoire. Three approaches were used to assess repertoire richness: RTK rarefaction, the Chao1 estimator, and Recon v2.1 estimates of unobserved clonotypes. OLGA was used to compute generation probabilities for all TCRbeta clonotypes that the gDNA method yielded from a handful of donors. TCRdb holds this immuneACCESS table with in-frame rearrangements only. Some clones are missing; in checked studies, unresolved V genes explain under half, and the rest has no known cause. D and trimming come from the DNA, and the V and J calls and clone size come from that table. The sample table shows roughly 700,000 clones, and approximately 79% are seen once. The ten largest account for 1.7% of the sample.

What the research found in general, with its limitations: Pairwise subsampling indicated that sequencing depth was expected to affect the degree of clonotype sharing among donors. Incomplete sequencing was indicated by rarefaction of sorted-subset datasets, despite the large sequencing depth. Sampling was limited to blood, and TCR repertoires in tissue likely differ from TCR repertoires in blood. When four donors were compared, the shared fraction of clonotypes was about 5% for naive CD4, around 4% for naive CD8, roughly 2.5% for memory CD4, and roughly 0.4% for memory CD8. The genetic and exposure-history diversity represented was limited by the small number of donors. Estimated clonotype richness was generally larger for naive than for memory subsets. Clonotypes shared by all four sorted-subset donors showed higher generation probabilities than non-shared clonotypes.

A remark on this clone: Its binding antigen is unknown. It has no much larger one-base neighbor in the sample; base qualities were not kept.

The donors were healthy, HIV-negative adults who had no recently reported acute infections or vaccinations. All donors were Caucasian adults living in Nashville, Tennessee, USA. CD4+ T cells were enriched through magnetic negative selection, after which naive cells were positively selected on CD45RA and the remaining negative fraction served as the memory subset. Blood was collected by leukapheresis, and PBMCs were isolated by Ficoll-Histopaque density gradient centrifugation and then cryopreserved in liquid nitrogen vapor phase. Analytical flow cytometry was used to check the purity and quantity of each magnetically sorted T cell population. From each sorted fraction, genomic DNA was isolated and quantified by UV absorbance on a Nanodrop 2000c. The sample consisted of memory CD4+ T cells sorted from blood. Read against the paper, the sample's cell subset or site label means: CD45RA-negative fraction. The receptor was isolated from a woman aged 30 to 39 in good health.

The DNA is as follows: TGTGCTAGTGGTTTGGGGGCAGGACAGGGACAAGAGACCCAGTACTTC. Translated, it reads CASGLGAGQGQETQYF. The chain employs TRBV12-5 and TRBJ2-5, and TRBD1 matches 8 of the central bases. V is cut back by 1 base and J by 2 bases, with 6 bases in the junction unmatched. Based on the germline V gene, the CDR1 and CDR2 sequences are LGHNT and FRNRAP. Including cysteine and phenylalanine, the CDR3 has 16 amino acids. Left in the record is the CDR3 DNA by itself, 48 bases read in frame from the first base.